This T cell receptor beta chain derives from a study of cytomegalovirus exposure and HLA in healthy donors. Study-wide points: TCR beta chains associated with HLA were, in a later analysis, more clonally expanded than equally common others.

Primers included in the PCR were 60 Vbeta and 13 Jbeta primers. Sequencing used immunoSEQ multiplex PCR; TCRdb keeps in-frame clones, though not all of them. This table has approximately 170,000 clones, approximately 71% appearing once. This clone was recorded a few times. Its cognate antigen is unknown. The specimen sequenced was PBMCs. This TCR was sampled from a male donor in good health and CMV-seronegative.

The chain's CDR3 is CASSLELGAGANVLTF. Written as DNA, the CDR3 is TGCGCCAGCAGCTTGGAGCTAGGGGCAGGGGCCAACGTCCTGACTTTC. The chain carries TRBV5-1 and TRBJ2-6, with D possibly matching TRBD1 (5 bases). V lost 0 bases and J lost 4, with 11 bases in between. In germline, CDR1 is SGHRS, CDR2 YFSETQ. The CDR3 length is 16 residues.